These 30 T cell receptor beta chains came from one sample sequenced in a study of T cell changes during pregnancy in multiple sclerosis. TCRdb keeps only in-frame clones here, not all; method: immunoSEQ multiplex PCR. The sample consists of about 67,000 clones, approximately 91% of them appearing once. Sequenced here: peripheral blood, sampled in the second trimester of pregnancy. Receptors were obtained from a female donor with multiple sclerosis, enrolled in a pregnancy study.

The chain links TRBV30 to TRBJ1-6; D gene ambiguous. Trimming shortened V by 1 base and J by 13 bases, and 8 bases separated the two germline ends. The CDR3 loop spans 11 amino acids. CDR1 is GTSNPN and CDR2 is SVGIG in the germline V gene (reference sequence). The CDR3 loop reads CAWSAGLPLHF. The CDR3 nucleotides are TGTGCCTGGAGTGCCGGTTTGCCCCTCCACTTT. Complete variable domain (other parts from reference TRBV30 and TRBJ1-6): SQTIHQWPATLVQPVGSPLSLECTVEGTSNPNLYWYRQAAGRGLQLLFYSVGIGQISSEVPQNLSASRPQDRQFILSSKKLLLSDSGFYLCAWSAGLPLHFGNGTRLTVT.

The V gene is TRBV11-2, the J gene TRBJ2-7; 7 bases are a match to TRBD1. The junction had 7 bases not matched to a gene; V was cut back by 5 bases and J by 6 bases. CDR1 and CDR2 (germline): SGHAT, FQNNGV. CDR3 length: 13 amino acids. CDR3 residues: CASSEQGFSEQYF. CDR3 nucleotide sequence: TGTGCCAGCAGCGAACAGGGGTTTTCCGAGCAGTACTTC.

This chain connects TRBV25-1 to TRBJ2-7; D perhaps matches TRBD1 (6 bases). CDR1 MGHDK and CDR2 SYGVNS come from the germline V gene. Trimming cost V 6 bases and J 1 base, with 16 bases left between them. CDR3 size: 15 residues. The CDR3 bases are TGTGCCAGCAGCCCCTCCAATAGGGGGTCCTACGAGCAGTACTTC. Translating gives CASSPSNRGSYEQYF.

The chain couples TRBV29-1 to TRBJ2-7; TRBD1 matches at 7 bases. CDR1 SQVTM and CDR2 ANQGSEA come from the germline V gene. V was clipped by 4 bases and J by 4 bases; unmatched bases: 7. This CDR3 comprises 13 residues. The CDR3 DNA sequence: TGCAGCGTTGTCTGGGACAGTGGGTACGAGCAGTACTTC. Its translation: CSVVWDSGYEQYF.

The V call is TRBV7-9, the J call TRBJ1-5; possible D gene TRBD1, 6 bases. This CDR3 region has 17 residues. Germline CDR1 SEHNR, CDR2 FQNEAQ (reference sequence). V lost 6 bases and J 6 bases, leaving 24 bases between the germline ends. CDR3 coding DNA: TGTGCCAGCAGTCGGACCCTACTTCGGGGGGGGCCTCAGCCCCAGCATTTT. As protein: CASSRTLLRGGPQPQHF.

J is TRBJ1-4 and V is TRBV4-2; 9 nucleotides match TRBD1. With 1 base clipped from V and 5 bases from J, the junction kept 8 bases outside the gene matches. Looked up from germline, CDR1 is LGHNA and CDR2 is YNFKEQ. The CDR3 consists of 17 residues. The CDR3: CASSQVGLQGANEKLFF. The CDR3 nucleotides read TGTGCCAGCAGCCAAGTCGGTTTACAGGGGGCGAATGAAAAACTGTTTTTT.

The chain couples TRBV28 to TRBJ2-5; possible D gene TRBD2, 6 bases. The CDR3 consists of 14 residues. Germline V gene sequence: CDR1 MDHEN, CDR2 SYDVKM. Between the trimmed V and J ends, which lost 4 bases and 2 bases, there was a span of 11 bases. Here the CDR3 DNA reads TGTGCCAGCAGTTCACCCGGACTACAAGAGACCCAGTACTTC. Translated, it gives CASSSPGLQETQYF. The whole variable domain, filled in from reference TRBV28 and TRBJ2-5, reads DVKVTQSSRYLVKRTGEKVFLECVQDMDHENMFWYRQDPGLGLRLIYFSYDVKMKEKGDIPEGYSVSREKKERFSLILESASTNQTSMYLCASSSPGLQETQYFGPGTRLLVL.

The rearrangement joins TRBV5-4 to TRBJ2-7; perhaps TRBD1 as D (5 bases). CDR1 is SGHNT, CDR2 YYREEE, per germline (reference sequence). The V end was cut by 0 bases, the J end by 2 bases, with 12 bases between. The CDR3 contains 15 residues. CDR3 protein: CASSLDQGNPYEQYF. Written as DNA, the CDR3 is TGTGCCAGCAGCTTGGACCAGGGTAACCCCTACGAGCAGTACTTC.

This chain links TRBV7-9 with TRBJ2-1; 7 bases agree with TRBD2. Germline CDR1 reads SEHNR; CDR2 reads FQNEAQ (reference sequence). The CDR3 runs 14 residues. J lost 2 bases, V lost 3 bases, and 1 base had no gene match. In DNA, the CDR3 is TGTGCCAGCAGCTTGAGCGGGACCTACAATGAGCAGTTCTTC. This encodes CASSLSGTYNEQFF.

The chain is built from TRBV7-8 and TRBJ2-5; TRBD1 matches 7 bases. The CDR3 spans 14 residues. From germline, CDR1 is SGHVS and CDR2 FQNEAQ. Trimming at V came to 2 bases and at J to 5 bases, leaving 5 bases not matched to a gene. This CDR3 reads CASSLRGRQETQYF. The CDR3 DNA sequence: TGTGCCAGCAGCTTAAGGGGGCGGCAGGAGACCCAGTACTTC.

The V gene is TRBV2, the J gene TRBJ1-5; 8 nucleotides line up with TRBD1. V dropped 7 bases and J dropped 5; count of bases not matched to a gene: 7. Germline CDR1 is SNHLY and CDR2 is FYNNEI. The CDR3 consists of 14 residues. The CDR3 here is CASTWTGTYQPQHF. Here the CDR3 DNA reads TGTGCCAGCACCTGGACAGGGACCTATCAGCCCCAGCATTTT.

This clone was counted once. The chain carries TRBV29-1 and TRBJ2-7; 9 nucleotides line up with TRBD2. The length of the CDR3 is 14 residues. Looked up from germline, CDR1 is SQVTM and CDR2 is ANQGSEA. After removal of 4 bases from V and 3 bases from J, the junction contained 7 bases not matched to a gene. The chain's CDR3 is CSVAQGLANYEQYF. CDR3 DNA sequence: TGCAGCGTTGCCCAGGGACTAGCTAACTACGAGCAGTACTTC.

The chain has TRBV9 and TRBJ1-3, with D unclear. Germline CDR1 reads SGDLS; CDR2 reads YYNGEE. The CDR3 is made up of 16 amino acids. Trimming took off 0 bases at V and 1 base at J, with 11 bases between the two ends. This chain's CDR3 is CASSVAGAVSGNTIYF. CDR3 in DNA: TGTGCCAGCAGCGTAGCTGGCGCGGTTTCTGGAAACACCATATATTTT.

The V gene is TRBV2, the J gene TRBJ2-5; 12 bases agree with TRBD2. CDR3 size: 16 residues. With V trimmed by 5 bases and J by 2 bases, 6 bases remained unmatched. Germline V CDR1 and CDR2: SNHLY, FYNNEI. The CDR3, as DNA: TGTGCCAGCAGTACTTGGACTAGCGGGGAACAAGAGACCCAGTACTTC. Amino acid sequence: CASSTWTSGEQETQYF.

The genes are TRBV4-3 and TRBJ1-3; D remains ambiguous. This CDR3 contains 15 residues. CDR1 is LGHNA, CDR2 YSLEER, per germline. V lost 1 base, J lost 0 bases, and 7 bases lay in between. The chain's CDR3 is CASSQVSYSGNTIYF. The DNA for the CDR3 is TGCGCCAGCAGCCAAGTCAGTTACTCTGGAAACACCATATATTTT.

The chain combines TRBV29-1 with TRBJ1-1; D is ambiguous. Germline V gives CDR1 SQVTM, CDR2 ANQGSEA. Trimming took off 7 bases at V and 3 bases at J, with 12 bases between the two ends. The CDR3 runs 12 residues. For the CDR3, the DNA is TGCAGCGCCCTTCCCACGGACACTGAAGCTTTCTTT. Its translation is CSALPTDTEAFF.

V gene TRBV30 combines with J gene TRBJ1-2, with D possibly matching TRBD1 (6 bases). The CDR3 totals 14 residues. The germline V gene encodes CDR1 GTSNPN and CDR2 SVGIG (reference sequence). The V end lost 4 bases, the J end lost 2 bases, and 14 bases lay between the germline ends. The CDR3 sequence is CAWKKGVSNYGYTF. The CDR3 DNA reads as TGTGCCTGGAAAAAGGGGGTCAGCAACTATGGCTACACCTTC.

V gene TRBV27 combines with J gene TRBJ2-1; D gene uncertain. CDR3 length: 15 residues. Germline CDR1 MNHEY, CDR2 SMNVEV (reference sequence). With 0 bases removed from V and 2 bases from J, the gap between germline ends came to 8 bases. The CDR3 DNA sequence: TGTGCCAGCAGTTTATCGGTATCGGCCTACAATGAGCAGTTCTTC. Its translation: CASSLSVSAYNEQFF.

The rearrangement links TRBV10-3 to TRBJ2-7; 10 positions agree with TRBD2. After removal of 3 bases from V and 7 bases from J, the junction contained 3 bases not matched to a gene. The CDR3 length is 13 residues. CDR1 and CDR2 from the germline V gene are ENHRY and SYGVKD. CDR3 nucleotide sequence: TGTGCCATCAGTGAACAGCGGGAGGGGGAGCAGTACTTC. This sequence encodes CAISEQREGEQYF.

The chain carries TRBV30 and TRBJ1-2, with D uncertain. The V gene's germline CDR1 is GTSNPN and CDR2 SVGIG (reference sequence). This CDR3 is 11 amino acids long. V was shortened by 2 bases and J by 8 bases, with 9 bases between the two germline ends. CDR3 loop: CAWSNARGYTF. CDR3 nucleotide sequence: TGTGCCTGGAGTAACGCGAGAGGCTACACCTTC.

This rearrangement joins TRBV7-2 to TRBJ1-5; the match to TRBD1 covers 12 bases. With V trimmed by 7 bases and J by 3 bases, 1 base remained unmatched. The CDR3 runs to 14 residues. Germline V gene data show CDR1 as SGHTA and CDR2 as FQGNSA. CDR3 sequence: CASKGQGANQPQHF. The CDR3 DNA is TGTGCCAGCAAGGGACAGGGGGCCAATCAGCCCCAGCATTTT.

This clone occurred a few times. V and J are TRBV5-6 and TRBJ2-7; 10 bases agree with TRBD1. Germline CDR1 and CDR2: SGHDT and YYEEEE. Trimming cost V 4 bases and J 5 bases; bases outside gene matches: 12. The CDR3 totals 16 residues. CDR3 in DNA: TGTGCCAGCAGCCTTCCTTCCGGGACAGGGGTAGACGAGCAGTACTTC. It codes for CASSLPSGTGVDEQYF.

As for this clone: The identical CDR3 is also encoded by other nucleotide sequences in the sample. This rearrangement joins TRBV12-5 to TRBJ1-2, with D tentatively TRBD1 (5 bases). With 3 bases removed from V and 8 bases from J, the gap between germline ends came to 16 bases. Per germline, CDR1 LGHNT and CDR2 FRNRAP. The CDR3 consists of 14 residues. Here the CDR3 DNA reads TGTGCTAGTGGTTTCGGGGGACGAGTTACCGGCTACACCTTC. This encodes CASGFGGRVTGYTF.

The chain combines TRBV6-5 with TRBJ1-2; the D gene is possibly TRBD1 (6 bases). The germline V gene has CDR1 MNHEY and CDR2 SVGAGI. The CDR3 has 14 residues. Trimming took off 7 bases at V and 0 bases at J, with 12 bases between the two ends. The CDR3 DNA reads TGTGCCAGCACCAGGACAGATCCTAACTATGGCTACACCTTC. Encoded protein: CASTRTDPNYGYTF.

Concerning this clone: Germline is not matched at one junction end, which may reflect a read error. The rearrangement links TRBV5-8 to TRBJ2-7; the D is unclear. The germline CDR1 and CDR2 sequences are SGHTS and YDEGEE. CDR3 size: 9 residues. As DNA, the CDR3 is TGTGCCAGCAGCTTGGGACTCAACTTC. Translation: CASSLGLNF. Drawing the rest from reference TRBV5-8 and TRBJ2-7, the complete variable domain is EAGVTQSPTHLIKTRGQQATLRCSPISGHTSVYWYQQALGLGLQFLLWYDEGEERNRGNFPPRFSGRQFPNYSSELNVNALELEDSALYLCASSLGLNFGPGTRLTVT.

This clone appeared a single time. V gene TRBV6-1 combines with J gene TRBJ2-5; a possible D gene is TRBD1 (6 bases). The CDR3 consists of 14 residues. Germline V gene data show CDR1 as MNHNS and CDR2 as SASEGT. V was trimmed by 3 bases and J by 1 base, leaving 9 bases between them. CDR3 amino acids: CASSETGFQETQYF. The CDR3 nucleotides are TGTGCCAGCAGTGAGACAGGTTTCCAAGAGACCCAGTACTTC.

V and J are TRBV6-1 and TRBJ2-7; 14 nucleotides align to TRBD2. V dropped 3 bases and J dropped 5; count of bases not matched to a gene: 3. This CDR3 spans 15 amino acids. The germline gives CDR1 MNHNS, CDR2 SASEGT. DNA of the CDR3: TGTGCCAGCAGTGAGGGGACTAGCGGGAGAAACGAGCAGTACTTC. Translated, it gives CASSEGTSGRNEQYF.

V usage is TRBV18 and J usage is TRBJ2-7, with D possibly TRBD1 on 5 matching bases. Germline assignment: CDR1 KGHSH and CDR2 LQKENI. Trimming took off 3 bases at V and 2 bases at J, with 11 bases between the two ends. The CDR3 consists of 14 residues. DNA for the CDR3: TGTGCCAGCTCACCGTCAGGACATACCTACGAGCAGTACTTC. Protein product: CASSPSGHTYEQYF.

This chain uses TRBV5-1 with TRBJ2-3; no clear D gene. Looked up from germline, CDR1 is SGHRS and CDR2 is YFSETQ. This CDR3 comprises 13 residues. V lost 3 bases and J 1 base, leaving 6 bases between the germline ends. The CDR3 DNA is TGCGCCAGCAGCTCTGTCGGCACAGATACGCAGTATTTT. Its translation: CASSSVGTDTQYF.

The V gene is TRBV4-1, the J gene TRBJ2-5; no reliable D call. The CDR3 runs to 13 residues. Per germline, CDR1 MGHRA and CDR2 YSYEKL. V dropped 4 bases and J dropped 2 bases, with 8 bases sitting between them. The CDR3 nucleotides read TGCGCCAGCAGCCTCCCCGAGCAAGAGACCCAGTACTTC. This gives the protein CASSLPEQETQYF.